This TCR beta chain was sequenced during a study of HIV-infected patients and healthy controls. J gave up 2 bases and V 2 bases, and 4 bases lay outside the gene matches. CDR3 length: 16 amino acids. Germline CDR1 and CDR2: SGHNT and YYREEE (reference sequence). About 500 ng RNA was reverse transcribed with alpha and beta constant-region primers. Each of the alpha and beta chains got its own library through chain-specific third strand synthesis with indices. TCRdb ran MiXCR on the 5' RACE reads and lists one entry per CDR3 protein. The table includes 18,000 or so distinct CDR3 sequences, 10% to 15% detected once. All unsorted peripheral T cells were captured because whole blood was used without fractionation.

The origin of this receptor is an adult in good health. Sequencing input: blood. The chain combines TRBV5-4 with TRBJ2-5; TRBD2 aligns across 12 bases. CDR3 in amino acids: CASSFTSGGRQETQYF. The CDR3 DNA reads as TGTGCCAGCAGCTTTACTAGCGGGGGGCGGCAAGAGACCCAGTACTTC.